The 20 T cell receptor beta chains in this list originate from one sample, sequenced in a study of cytomegalovirus exposure and HLA in healthy donors. 60 Vbeta and 13 Jbeta primers were used in PCR. Produced via immunoSEQ multiplex PCR; TCRdb's table is partial and in-frame only. The table has 85,000 to 100,000 clones, about 79% seen once; the top ten hold roughly 3.5%. Sequenced: PBMCs. These receptor sequences come from a male donor in good health and CMV-seropositive.

V usage is TRBV2 and J usage is TRBJ2-1, with TRBD2 matching over 8 bases. The CDR3 is 14 residues long. V lost 7 bases, J lost 0 bases, and 2 bases stayed unmatched. The germline V gene has CDR1 SNHLY and CDR2 FYNNEI. CDR3: CASNAGGSYNEQFF. The DNA for the CDR3 is TGTGCCAGCAACGCGGGAGGCTCCTACAATGAGCAGTTCTTC.

The V call is TRBV7-9, the J call TRBJ1-2; 7 bases are a match to TRBD1. The CDR3 runs 15 residues. Germline trimming cut 5 bases from V and 6 bases from J; bases unmatched to any gene: 12. CDR1 and CDR2 from the germline V gene are SEHNR and FQNEAQ (reference sequence). The CDR3 nucleotides read TGTGCCAGCAGCGCCCAGACAGGGCAGGGGAATGGCTACACCTTC. It translates to CASSAQTGQGNGYTF.

The rearrangement links TRBV1 to TRBJ2-5; the table's D gene call, TRBD2, was not cross checked with the DNA. TRBV1 is shown as a pseudogene. The CDR3 sequence is 14 residues long. This chain's CDR3 is CTSSSRTSGETQYF. For the CDR3, the DNA is TGCACCAGCAGCTCCCGGACTAGCGGGGAGACCCAGTACTTC.

V gene TRBV6-5 combines with J gene TRBJ2-1; 12 nucleotides align to TRBD2. Germline V gene sequence: CDR1 MNHEY, CDR2 SVGAGI. The CDR3 has 14 residues. The J segment lost 7 bases and the V segment lost 6 bases, leaving 4 bases of the junction unmatched. The CDR3 sequence is CASSLAGGHNEQFF. CDR3 DNA: TGTGCCAGCAGCCTAGCGGGGGGGCATAATGAGCAGTTCTTC.

The J gene is TRBJ1-2, the V gene TRBV6-1; D might be TRBD1 (6 bases). The CDR3 extends over 16 amino acids. With 1 base removed from V and 3 bases from J, the gap between germline ends came to 15 bases. The V gene's germline CDR1 is MNHNS and CDR2 SASEGT. DNA of the CDR3: TGTGCCAGCAGTGAAGAGGGAACAGGGTCGGACTATGGCTACACCTTC. Translating it yields CASSEEGTGSDYGYTF.

The chain employs TRBV18 and TRBJ1-1; 11 positions agree with TRBD1. Germline V gene lookup returns CDR1 KGHSH and CDR2 LQKENI. This CDR3 spans 17 amino acids. V was pared by 4 bases and J by 2 bases, with 9 bases of the junction left unmatched. CDR3 bases: TGTGCCAGCTCACTCTGGGACAGGGGGATCTTAAACACTGAAGCTTTCTTT. Translated: CASSLWDRGILNTEAFF.

This clone was counted only a few times. This chain links TRBV30 with TRBJ1-2, with 7 positions matching TRBD1. Germline lookup yields CDR1 GTSNPN and CDR2 SVGIG (reference sequence). This CDR3 comprises 14 residues. V trimming: 5 bases; J trimming: 2 bases; junction bases outside the gene matches: 8. The CDR3 region has the DNA TGTGCCTGGGGTAGACAGGGCTCCAACTATGGCTACACCTTC. Translated, it gives CAWGRQGSNYGYTF. The variable domain in full, with the rest retrieved from reference TRBV30 and TRBJ1-2, is SQTIHQWPATLVQPVGSPLSLECTVEGTSNPNLYWYRQAAGRGLQLLFYSVGIGQISSEVPQNLSASRPQDRQFILSSKKLLLSDSGFYLCAWGRQGSNYGYTFGSGTRLTVV.

The chain uses TRBV2 and TRBJ1-2; D possibly corresponds to TRBD1 (5 bases). The CDR3 spans 14 residues. Per the germline V gene, CDR1 is SNHLY and CDR2 is FYNNEI. Between the trimmed V and J ends, which lost 1 base and 8 bases, there was a span of 14 bases. CDR3 sequence reads: CASSEGFRAGGYTF. The CDR3, as DNA: TGTGCCAGCAGTGAAGGATTCAGGGCCGGAGGCTACACCTTC. Full variable domain (outside the CDR3, taken from reference TRBV2 and TRBJ1-2): EPEVTQTPSHQVTQMGQEVILRCVPISNHLYFYWYRQILGQKVEFLVSFYNNEISEKSEIFDDQFSVERPDGSNFTLKIRSTKLEDSAMYFCASSEGFRAGGYTFGSGTRLTVV.

This clone was seen more than once but under ten times. V and J are TRBV7-8 and TRBJ2-7; D gene unclear. This CDR3 has 14 residues. Germline-derived CDR1 and CDR2 are SGHVS and FQNEAQ. V gave up 1 base and J gave up 2 bases, with 9 bases separating them. The DNA for the CDR3 is TGTGCCAGCAGCTTAGAGCTGGGCCCCTACGAGCAGTACTTC. Translating gives CASSLELGPYEQYF.

The V gene is TRBV7-8, the J gene TRBJ2-6, with a weak D call TRBD1 (5 bases). The CDR3 is 15 residues long. V lost 1 base to trimming and J lost 2 bases, with 6 bases between them. Germline V gene lookup returns CDR1 SGHVS and CDR2 FQNEAQ. CDR3 sequence (DNA): TGTGCCAGCAGCTTAGGGACACCTGGGGCCAACGTCCTGACTTTC. As protein: CASSLGTPGANVLTF.

This chain connects TRBV15 to TRBJ2-7; weak D call: TRBD1 (6 bases). Trimming took off 1 base at V and 2 bases at J, with 12 bases between the two ends. Germline V lookup: CDR1 LNHNV, CDR2 YYDKDF (reference sequence). The CDR3 is 15 amino acids. The CDR3: CATSRGRRGAYEQYF. Here the CDR3 DNA reads TGTGCCACCAGCAGAGGGCGCAGGGGCGCCTACGAGCAGTACTTC.

The rearrangement uses TRBV2 and TRBJ1-2; 9 positions match TRBD1. Germline assignment: CDR1 SNHLY and CDR2 FYNNEI. The V and J ends lost 7 bases and 7 bases, in that order; junction bases with no gene match: 16. The CDR3 extends over 16 amino acids. The CDR3 reads CASTTGRTGQGIGYTF. CDR3 in DNA: TGTGCCAGCACCACTGGGCGCACGGGACAGGGCATTGGCTACACCTTC.

The chain combines TRBV6-5 with TRBJ2-1; 8 bases are shared with TRBD2. This CDR3 comprises 13 residues. CDR1 is MNHEY and CDR2 is SVGAGI in the germline V gene. The V segment lost 6 bases and the J segment 8 bases; nucleotides outside the gene matches: 6. CDR3 amino acids: CASRDSGGYEQFF. CDR3 sequence (DNA): TGTGCCAGCAGAGATTCGGGGGGGTATGAGCAGTTCTTC.

The V call is TRBV28, the J call TRBJ2-7, with D maybe TRBD1 (5 bases). Germline CDR1 and CDR2: MDHEN and SYDVKM. Between the trimmed V and J ends, which lost 4 bases and 0 bases, there was a span of 13 bases. The CDR3 is 15 residues long. The CDR3 nucleotides are TGTGCCAGCAGTTCCGAACAGGTTTCCTCCTACGAGCAGTACTTC. Translating gives CASSSEQVSSYEQYF. The entire variable domain, with the rest obtained from reference TRBV28 and TRBJ2-7, is as follows: DVKVTQSSRYLVKRTGEKVFLECVQDMDHENMFWYRQDPGLGLRLIYFSYDVKMKEKGDIPEGYSVSREKKERFSLILESASTNQTSMYLCASSSEQVSSYEQYFGPGTRLTVT.

The J gene is TRBJ2-5, the V gene TRBV4-1; 9 bases agree with TRBD1. Trimming cost V 4 bases and J 5 bases; bases outside gene matches: 5. This CDR3 has 14 amino acids. CDR1 and CDR2 from the germline V gene are MGHRA and YSYEKL. The chain's CDR3 is CASSLGTGWETQYF. The CDR3, as DNA: TGCGCCAGCAGCCTAGGGACAGGGTGGGAGACCCAGTACTTC.

This clone was detected only a few times. This chain connects TRBV5-6 to TRBJ1-6, with 8 nucleotides matching TRBD1. Trimming cost V 2 bases and J 5 bases; bases outside gene matches: 9. Germline loops: CDR1 SGHDT, CDR2 YYEEEE. This CDR3 spans 17 amino acids. Here the CDR3 DNA reads TGTGCCAGCAGCTTTTACAGGGGGGGAAACAATAATTCACCCCTCCACTTT. Amino acids: CASSFYRGGNNNSPLHF.

The rearrangement links TRBV7-6 to TRBJ2-7, with TRBD1 identical over 9 bases. V shed 2 bases, J shed 0 bases, and the junction held 8 bases outside the gene matches. The CDR3 extends over 17 amino acids. The germline gives CDR1 SGHVS, CDR2 FNYEAQ. CDR3 coding DNA: TGTGCCAGCAGCTTACCCGCGACAGGGGGTAGCTCCTACGAGCAGTACTTC. Residues: CASSLPATGGSSYEQYF.

The chain employs TRBV7-3 and TRBJ1-5; 9 nucleotides align to TRBD1. After removal of 5 bases from V and 1 base from J, the junction contained 3 bases not matched to a gene. Germline assignment: CDR1 SGHTA and CDR2 FQGTGA. The CDR3 length is 15 residues. The CDR3 DNA reads TGTGCCAGCAGCCCCGGGACAGGGAGCAATCAGCCCCAGCATTTT. Protein product: CASSPGTGSNQPQHF.

This chain joins TRBV30 and TRBJ1-5, with unresolved D. The ends were cut back, 0 bases at V and 3 bases at J, with 12 bases in the middle. Germline CDR1 reads GTSNPN; CDR2 reads SVGIG (reference sequence). The CDR3 runs 15 residues. CDR3 residues: CAWSVGRRSNQPQHF. The CDR3 DNA follows: TGTGCCTGGAGTGTTGGCCGGAGATCCAATCAGCCCCAGCATTTT. The full variable domain, completed using reference TRBV30 and TRBJ1-5, is SQTIHQWPATLVQPVGSPLSLECTVEGTSNPNLYWYRQAAGRGLQLLFYSVGIGQISSEVPQNLSASRPQDRQFILSSKKLLLSDSGFYLCAWSVGRRSNQPQHFGDGTRLSIL.

CDR3: CASSPPFRDSRADTQYF. The CDR3 nucleotides are TGTGCCAGCAGCCCACCCTTCCGGGACTCCCGGGCAGATACGCAGTATTTT. This chain links TRBV7-9 with TRBJ2-3; D is possibly TRBD2 (6 bases). V was trimmed by 5 bases and J by 4 bases, leaving 22 bases between them. This CDR3 is built from 17 residues. The germline V gene has CDR1 SEHNR and CDR2 FQNEAQ (reference sequence). Supplemented by reference TRBV7-9 and TRBJ2-3, the full variable domain reads DTGVSQNPRHKITKRGQNVTFRCDPISEHNRLYWYRQTLGQGPEFLTYFQNEAQLEKSRLLSDRFSAERPKGSFSTLEIQRTEQGDSAMYLCASSPPFRDSRADTQYFGPGTRLTVL.